The T cell receptor (beta chain) described here comes from a study of graft-versus-host responses after intestinal transplantation. Study summary: All recipients were transplanted with multivisceral, liver-intestinal, or isolated intestinal grafts. After anti-thymocyte globulin induction, recipients took tacrolimus and steroids for two to three years. Overall study findings and caveats: GvH clones surfaced in recipient marrow, some emerging earlier in ileum or blood. High graft-versus-host to host-versus-graft T cell clonal ratios marked allografts of patients with graft-donor macrochimerism.

CDR3 length: 20 amino acids. Per germline, CDR1 MDHEN and CDR2 SYDVKM. The V gene end was trimmed by 3 bases and the J gene end by 2 bases; junction bases not matched to a gene: 17. The protocol was immunoSEQ multiplex PCR, while the TCRdb copy is restricted to in-frame clones and leaves out a portion. The sample consists of over 75,000 clones, less than 95% of them appearing once. Comment on this clone: The antigen is unknown.

The source was unstimulated CD8+ T cells sorted from spleen or lymph node cells, collected before transplant. The genes are TRBV28 and TRBJ2-7; 12 bases align to TRBD2. The clonotype comes from a human donor who was the organ donor for an intestinal transplant. CDR3 coding DNA: TGTGCCAGCAGTTTGCCACCCCCGACTAGCGGGAGACGTACGACCTACGAGCAGTACTTC. Protein product: CASSLPPPTSGRRTTYEQYF.